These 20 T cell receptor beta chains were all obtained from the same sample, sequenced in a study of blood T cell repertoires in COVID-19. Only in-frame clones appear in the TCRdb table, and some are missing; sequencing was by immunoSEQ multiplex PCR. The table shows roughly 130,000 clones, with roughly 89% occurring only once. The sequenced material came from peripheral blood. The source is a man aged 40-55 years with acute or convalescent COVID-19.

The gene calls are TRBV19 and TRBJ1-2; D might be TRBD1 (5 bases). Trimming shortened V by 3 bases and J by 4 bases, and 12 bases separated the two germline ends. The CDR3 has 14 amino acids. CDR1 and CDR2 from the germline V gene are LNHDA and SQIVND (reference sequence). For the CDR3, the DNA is TGTGCCAGTAGTATTGTCGGACAACCCTATGGCTACACCTTC. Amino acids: CASSIVGQPYGYTF.

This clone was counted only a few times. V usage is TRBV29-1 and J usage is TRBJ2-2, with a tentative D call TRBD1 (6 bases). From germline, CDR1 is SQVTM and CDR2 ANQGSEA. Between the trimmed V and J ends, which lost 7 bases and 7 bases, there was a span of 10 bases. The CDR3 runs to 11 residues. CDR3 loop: CSAGTFGELFF. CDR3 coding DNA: TGCAGCGCCGGGACATTCGGGGAGCTGTTTTTT.

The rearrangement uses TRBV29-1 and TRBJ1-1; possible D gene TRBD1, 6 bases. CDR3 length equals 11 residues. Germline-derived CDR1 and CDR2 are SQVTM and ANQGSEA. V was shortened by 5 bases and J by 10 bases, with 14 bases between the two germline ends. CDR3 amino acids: CSVRGEGGAFF. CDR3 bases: TGCAGCGTTAGAGGGGAAGGGGGAGCTTTCTTT. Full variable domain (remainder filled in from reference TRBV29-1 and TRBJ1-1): SAVISQKPSRDICQRGTSLTIQCQVDSQVTMMFWYRQQPGQSLTLIATANQGSEATYESGFVIDKFPISRPNLTFSTLTVSNMSPEDSSIYLCSVRGEGGAFFGQGTRLTVV.

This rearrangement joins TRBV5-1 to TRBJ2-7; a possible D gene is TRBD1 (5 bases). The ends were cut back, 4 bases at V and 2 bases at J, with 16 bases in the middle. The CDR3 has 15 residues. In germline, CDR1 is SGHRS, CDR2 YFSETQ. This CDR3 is CASSPAGSRPYEQYF. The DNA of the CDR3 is TGCGCCAGCAGCCCGGCAGGGTCCAGGCCCTACGAGCAGTACTTC.

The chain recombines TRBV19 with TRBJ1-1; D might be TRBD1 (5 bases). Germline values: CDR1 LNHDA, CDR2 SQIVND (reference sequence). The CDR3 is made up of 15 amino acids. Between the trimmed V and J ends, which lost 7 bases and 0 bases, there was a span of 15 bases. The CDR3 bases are TGTGCCAGTAACTCCTTCCAGGGTATGAACACTGAAGCTTTCTTT. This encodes CASNSFQGMNTEAFF.

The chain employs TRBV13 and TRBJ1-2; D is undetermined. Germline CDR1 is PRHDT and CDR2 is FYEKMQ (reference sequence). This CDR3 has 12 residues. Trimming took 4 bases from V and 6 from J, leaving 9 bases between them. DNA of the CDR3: TGTGCCAGCAGCTCGTCTAATCATGGCTACACCTTC. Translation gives CASSSSNHGYTF.

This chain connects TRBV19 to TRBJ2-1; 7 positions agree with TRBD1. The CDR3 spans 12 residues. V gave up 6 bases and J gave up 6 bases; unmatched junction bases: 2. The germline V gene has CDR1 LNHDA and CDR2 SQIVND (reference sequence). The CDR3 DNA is TGTGCCAGTAGGGGGGACAGCAATGAGCAGTTCTTC. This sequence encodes CASRGDSNEQFF.

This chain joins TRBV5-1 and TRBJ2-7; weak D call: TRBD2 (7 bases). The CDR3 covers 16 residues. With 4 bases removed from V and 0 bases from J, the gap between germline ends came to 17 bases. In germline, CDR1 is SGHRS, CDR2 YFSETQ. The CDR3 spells CASSRTGGFNSYEQYF. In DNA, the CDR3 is TGCGCCAGCAGCCGGACGGGGGGCTTTAACTCCTACGAGCAGTACTTC.

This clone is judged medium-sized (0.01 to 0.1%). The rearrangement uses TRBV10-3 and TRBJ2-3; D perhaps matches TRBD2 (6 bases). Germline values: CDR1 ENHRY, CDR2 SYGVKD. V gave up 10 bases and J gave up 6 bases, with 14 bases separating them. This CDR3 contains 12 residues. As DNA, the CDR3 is TGTGCCACCGGGAGTTCTACGGATACGCAGTATTTT. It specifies CATGSSTDTQYF.

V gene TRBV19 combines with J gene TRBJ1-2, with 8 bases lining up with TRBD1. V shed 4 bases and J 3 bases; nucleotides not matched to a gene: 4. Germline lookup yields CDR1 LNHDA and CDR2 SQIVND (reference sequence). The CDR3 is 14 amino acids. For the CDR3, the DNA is TGTGCCAGTAGTACGGACAGGGATCACTATGGCTACACCTTC. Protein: CASSTDRDHYGYTF.

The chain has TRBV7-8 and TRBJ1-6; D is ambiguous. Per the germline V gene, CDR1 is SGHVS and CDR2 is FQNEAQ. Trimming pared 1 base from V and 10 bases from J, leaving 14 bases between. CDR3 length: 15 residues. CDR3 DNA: TGTGCCAGCAGCTTAGATAGAGGGTCGAGATCACCCCTCCACTTT. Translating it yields CASSLDRGSRSPLHF.

DNA of the CDR3: TGCGCCAGCAAGACAGGGGGCTCCTACGAGCAGTACTTC. Translating it yields CASKTGGSYEQYF. The chain couples TRBV5-1 to TRBJ2-7, with 9 bases aligning to TRBD1. Germline V lookup: CDR1 SGHRS, CDR2 YFSETQ. Trimming took 6 bases from V and 0 from J; bases not matched to a gene: 1. The CDR3 totals 13 residues.

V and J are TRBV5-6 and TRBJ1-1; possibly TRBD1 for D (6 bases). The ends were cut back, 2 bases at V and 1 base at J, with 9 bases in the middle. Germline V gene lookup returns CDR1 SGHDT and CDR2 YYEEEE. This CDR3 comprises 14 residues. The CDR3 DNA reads TGTGCCAGCAGCTTCCGGACAGCGAACACTGAAGCTTTCTTT. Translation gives CASSFRTANTEAFF.

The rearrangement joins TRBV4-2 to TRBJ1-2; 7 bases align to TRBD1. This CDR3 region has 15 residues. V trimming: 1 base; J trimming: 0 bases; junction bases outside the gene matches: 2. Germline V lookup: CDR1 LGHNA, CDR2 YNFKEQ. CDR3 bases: TGTGCCAGCAGCCAAGGACAGGGAACTAACTATGGCTACACCTTC. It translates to CASSQGQGTNYGYTF.

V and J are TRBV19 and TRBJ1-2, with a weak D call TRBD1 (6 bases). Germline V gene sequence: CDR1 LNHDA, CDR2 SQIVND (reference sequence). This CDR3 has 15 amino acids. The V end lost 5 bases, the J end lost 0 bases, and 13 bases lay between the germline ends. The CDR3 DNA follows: TGTGCCAGTAGTCTCCGGACAGAAGCTAACTATGGCTACACCTTC. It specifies CASSLRTEANYGYTF.

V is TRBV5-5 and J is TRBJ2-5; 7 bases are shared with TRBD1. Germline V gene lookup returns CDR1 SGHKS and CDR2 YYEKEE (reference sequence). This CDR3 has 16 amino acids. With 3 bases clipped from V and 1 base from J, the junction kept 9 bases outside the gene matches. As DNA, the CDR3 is TGTGCCAGCAGCTCGTACGACAGGGAGCCCCAAGAGACCCAGTACTTC. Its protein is CASSSYDREPQETQYF.

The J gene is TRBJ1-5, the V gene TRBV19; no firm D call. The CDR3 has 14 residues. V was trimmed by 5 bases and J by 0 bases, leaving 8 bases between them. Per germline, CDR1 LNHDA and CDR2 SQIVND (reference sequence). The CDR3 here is CASSLSYSNQPQHF. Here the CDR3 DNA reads TGTGCCAGTAGTTTGAGCTATAGCAATCAGCCCCAGCATTTT.

CDR3 bases: TGTGCCAGCAGCTTGACAGGCTACGAGCAGTACTTC. Protein sequence: CASSLTGYEQYF. The chain recombines TRBV7-9 with TRBJ2-7; weak D call: TRBD1 (6 bases). CDR3 length equals 12 residues. Germline values: CDR1 SEHNR, CDR2 FQNEAQ (reference sequence). Trimming shortened V by 3 bases and J by 3 bases, and 6 bases separated the two germline ends.

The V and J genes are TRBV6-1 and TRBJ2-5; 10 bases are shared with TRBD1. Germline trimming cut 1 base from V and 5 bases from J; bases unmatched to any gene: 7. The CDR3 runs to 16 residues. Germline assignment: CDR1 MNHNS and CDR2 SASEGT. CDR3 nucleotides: TGTGCCAGCAGTGAAGGGAGACAGGGGGCAGGGGAGACCCAGTACTTC. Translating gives CASSEGRQGAGETQYF.

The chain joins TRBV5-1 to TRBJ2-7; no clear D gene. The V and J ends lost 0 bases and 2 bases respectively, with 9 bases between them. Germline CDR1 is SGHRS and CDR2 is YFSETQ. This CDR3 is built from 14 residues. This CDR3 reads CASSLGQPPYEQYF. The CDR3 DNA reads TGCGCCAGCAGCTTGGGACAACCCCCCTACGAGCAGTACTTC. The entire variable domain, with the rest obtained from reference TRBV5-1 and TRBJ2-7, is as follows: KAGVTQTPRYLIKTRGQQVTLSCSPISGHRSVSWYQQTPGQGLQFLFEYFSETQRNKGNFPGRFSGRQFSNSRSEMNVSTLELGDSALYLCASSLGQPPYEQYFGPGTRLTVT.